These 25 T cell receptor beta chains share one sample of origin, sequenced in a study of CD8+ T cells in alopecia areata. As the sequencing template, cDNA was produced by extracting RNA and reverse transcribing it. Some clones are missing from TCRdb's copy, which holds only in-frame ones; the method was immunoSEQ multiplex PCR. The sample has over 95,000 clones, 61% seen once. Treatment specified: oral pan-JAK inhibitor, 5-10 mg twice daily. The sequenced sample was CD8+ T cells sorted from blood, obtained at week 4, from a patient treated with tofacitinib. These receptors were collected from a human donor with alopecia areata.

The table lists this clone with a few counts. The V gene is TRBV4-1, the J gene TRBJ2-1; 12 bases fit TRBD2. Germline V CDR1 and CDR2: MGHRA, YSYEKL. This CDR3 has 16 residues. V was clipped by 1 base and J by 4 bases; unmatched bases: 2. CDR3 protein: CASSQALAGGYNEQFF. CDR3 DNA: TGCGCCAGCAGCCAAGCCCTAGCGGGAGGGTACAATGAGCAGTTCTTC.

The chain is built from TRBV27 and TRBJ1-5; D is ambiguous. Germline V gives CDR1 MNHEY, CDR2 SMNVEV (reference sequence). Trimming removed 6 bases at V and 2 bases at J, with 11 bases between. The CDR3 is 14 residues long. Written as DNA, the CDR3 is TGTGCCAGCAGACTCATCGGCGGCAATCAGCCCCAGCATTTT. It is translated as CASRLIGGNQPQHF.

The rearrangement uses TRBV15 and TRBJ2-5, with 8 bases identical to TRBD2. The CDR3 is 15 amino acids. V was clipped by 9 bases and J by 0 bases; unmatched bases: 9. CDR1 and CDR2 (germline): LNHNV, YYDKDF (reference sequence). DNA for the CDR3: TGTGCCACTTCGCCGGGACTAGGGAACCAAGAGACCCAGTACTTC. Protein: CATSPGLGNQETQYF.

The chain couples TRBV5-1 to TRBJ2-5, with 9 bases matching TRBD2. V gave up 4 bases and J gave up 1 base; unmatched junction bases: 11. Germline V gene lookup returns CDR1 SGHRS and CDR2 YFSETQ. CDR3 length equals 17 residues. CDR3 DNA: TGCGCCAGCAGCCCGCTGGGGGCTAGCGGGGTCCAAGAGACCCAGTACTTC. This sequence encodes CASSPLGASGVQETQYF.

This chain uses TRBV10-3 with TRBJ1-2; weak D call: TRBD1 (6 bases). The CDR3 runs to 17 residues. Germline V gene sequence: CDR1 ENHRY, CDR2 SYGVKD. Trimming removed 6 bases from V and 7 bases from J, with 27 bases in between. Written as DNA, the CDR3 is TGTGCCATCAGCTTGGACAGCCCAAGGTTGGGCTTCCGTGGCTACACCTTC. Its translation: CAISLDSPRLGFRGYTF.

This clone was detected once. The chain employs TRBV9 and TRBJ1-5, with D maybe TRBD1 (6 bases). Germline assignment: CDR1 SGDLS and CDR2 YYNGEE. The length of the CDR3 is 15 residues. Trimming took 0 bases from V and 6 from J, leaving 13 bases between them. The CDR3 region is CASSVGGALGQPQHF. Written as DNA, the CDR3 is TGTGCCAGCAGCGTAGGGGGGGCGCTTGGTCAGCCCCAGCATTTT.

V is TRBV6-5 and J is TRBJ2-1, with 11 bases matching TRBD2. The CDR3 spans 15 residues. Losses at the gene ends were 6 bases for V and 9 bases for J; bases not matched to a gene: 10. In germline, CDR1 is MNHEY, CDR2 SVGAGI. The CDR3 region has the DNA TGTGCCAGCAGCCTTAGCGGGGGGGCCTCTGGTGAGCAGTTCTTC. It yields the protein CASSLSGGASGEQFF.

The J gene is TRBJ2-7, the V gene TRBV5-5; no clear D gene. CDR3 length: 12 amino acids. The germline V and J ends were trimmed by 1 base and 2 bases, with 4 bases remaining between them. Germline values: CDR1 SGHKS, CDR2 YYEKEE (reference sequence). CDR3: CASSLIPYEQYF. The DNA for the CDR3 is TGTGCCAGCAGCTTGATCCCCTACGAGCAGTACTTC.

In its sample, this clone was seen once. The chain carries TRBV7-3 and TRBJ2-7; 7 bases align to TRBD2. CDR3 length: 13 residues. CDR1 and CDR2 (germline): SGHTA, FQGTGA. V shed 2 bases, J shed 4 bases, and the junction held 2 bases outside the gene matches. CDR3 bases: TGTGCCAGCAGCTTATTCGGGGGGTACGAGCAGTACTTC. Protein product: CASSLFGGYEQYF.

The CDR3 sequence: CASSVRTGTREPLIEQYF. In DNA, the CDR3 is TGTGCCAGCAGCGTTAGAACCGGGACCCGCGAGCCCCTGATCGAGCAGTACTTC. The gene calls are TRBV11-1 and TRBJ2-7; D is perhaps TRBD1 or TRBD2 (5 bases each). Germline CDR1 and CDR2: SGHAT and FQDESV (reference sequence). Trimming cost V 5 bases and J 6 bases, with 29 bases left between them. This CDR3 contains 18 residues. Complete variable domain (other parts from reference TRBV11-1 and TRBJ2-7): EAEVAQSPRYKITEKSQAVAFWCDPISGHATLYWYRQILGQGPELLVQFQDESVVDDSQLPKDRFSAERLKGVDSTLKIQPAELGDSAMYLCASSVRTGTREPLIEQYFGPGTRLTVT.

The chain employs TRBV2 and TRBJ2-1; TRBD2 is a possible D gene (5 bases). Germline V gene sequence: CDR1 SNHLY, CDR2 FYNNEI. Trimming took 0 bases from V and 10 from J, leaving 13 bases between them. This CDR3 is built from 14 residues. CDR3 amino acids: CASSEALGLAEQFF. CDR3 nucleotide sequence: TGTGCCAGCAGTGAAGCGCTAGGGTTAGCGGAGCAGTTCTTC.

This sequence joins TRBV27 and TRBJ2-5, with 13 bases lining up with TRBD2. CDR1 is MNHEY and CDR2 is SMNVEV in the germline V gene (reference sequence). The CDR3 extends over 16 amino acids. The ends lost 3 bases at V and 5 bases at J; junction bases unmatched: 6. The CDR3 DNA sequence: TGTGCCAGCAGTTTGGGGACTAGCGGGACTGCCGAGACCCAGTACTTC. Translation gives CASSLGTSGTAETQYF.

The chain has TRBV21-1 and TRBJ1-2; no check of the table's D call, TRBD1, against the DNA was made. TRBV21-1 is a known pseudogene. The CDR3 runs to 16 residues. The CDR3 sequence is CASSKGGQGARYGYTF. In DNA form, the CDR3 reads TGTGCCAGCAGCAAAGGGGGACAGGGGGCTCGGTATGGCTACACCTTC.

The chain recombines TRBV4-3 with TRBJ2-7; no reliable D call. This CDR3 is 15 amino acids long. V was shortened by 0 bases and J by 0 bases, with 9 bases between the two germline ends. The V gene's germline CDR1 is LGHNA and CDR2 YSLEER. In DNA, the CDR3 is TGCGCCAGCAGCCAAGATCTGGGAAGCTCCTACGAGCAGTACTTC. Translating gives CASSQDLGSSYEQYF.

This clone occurred a few times. The rearrangement links TRBV2 to TRBJ2-2; 9 bases fit TRBD2. The CDR3 length is 19 residues. CDR1 and CDR2 (germline): SNHLY, FYNNEI. The V gene end was trimmed by 2 bases and the J gene end by 0 bases; junction bases not matched to a gene: 10. CDR3 residues: CASSEISLAGNTNTGELFF. CDR3 nucleotide sequence: TGTGCCAGCAGTGAAATAAGTCTAGCGGGAAACACGAACACCGGGGAGCTGTTTTTT.

This rearrangement joins TRBV15 to TRBJ2-6; perhaps TRBD1 as D (5 bases). The CDR3 sequence is 18 residues long. Trimming took off 10 bases at V and 0 bases at J, with 22 bases between the two ends. CDR1 is LNHNV, CDR2 YYDKDF, per germline (reference sequence). In DNA form, the CDR3 reads TGTGCCATACAGTCAGAACAGGTCTACCACTCTGGGGCCAACGTCCTGACTTTC. It translates to CAIQSEQVYHSGANVLTF.

This clone has just one count. The rearrangement joins TRBV4-2 to TRBJ2-7, with TRBD2 matching over 11 bases. V was pared by 1 base and J by 2 bases, with 4 bases of the junction left unmatched. The CDR3 totals 16 residues. CDR1 is LGHNA and CDR2 is YNFKEQ in the germline V gene. CDR3 region: CASSQAPLAGAYEQYF. In nucleotides, the CDR3 is TGTGCCAGCAGCCAAGCCCCACTAGCGGGGGCCTACGAGCAGTACTTC.

The chain is built from TRBV30 and TRBJ2-1; D tentatively reads TRBD1 or TRBD2 (5 bases each). The CDR3 length is 11 residues. Germline CDR1 reads GTSNPN; CDR2 reads SVGIG (reference sequence). Between the trimmed V and J ends, which lost 1 base and 7 bases, there was a span of 5 bases. The CDR3, as DNA: TGTGCCTGGAGTGGGGGGAATGAGCAGTTCTTC. Its translation is CAWSGGNEQFF.

The chain combines TRBV5-1 with TRBJ2-7; 9 positions agree with TRBD1. The ends lost 4 bases at V and 6 bases at J; junction bases unmatched: 11. The germline CDR1 and CDR2 sequences are SGHRS and YFSETQ. The CDR3 is 15 amino acids. The CDR3 sequence: CASSDRGTGLREQYF. The CDR3 DNA follows: TGCGCCAGCAGCGACAGAGGGACAGGGCTGCGCGAGCAGTACTTC.

The V and J genes are TRBV4-1 and TRBJ2-1; 8 bases line up with TRBD2. CDR3 length equals 16 residues. The ends lost 4 bases at V and 4 bases at J; junction bases unmatched: 9. The germline V gene has CDR1 MGHRA and CDR2 YSYEKL. CDR3 protein: CASSPGSGGPYNEQFF. CDR3 coding DNA: TGCGCCAGCAGCCCCGGAAGCGGGGGACCTTACAATGAGCAGTTCTTC.

V usage is TRBV25-1 and J usage is TRBJ1-1; D remains ambiguous. From germline, CDR1 is MGHDK and CDR2 SYGVNS. The ends were cut back, 1 base at V and 1 base at J, with 7 bases in the middle. This CDR3 has 14 residues. This chain's CDR3 is CASSEWEENTEAFF. The CDR3 nucleotides are TGTGCCAGCAGTGAATGGGAAGAGAACACTGAAGCTTTCTTT.

V usage is TRBV5-1 and J usage is TRBJ1-2; possibly TRBD1 for D (5 bases). CDR1 SGHRS and CDR2 YFSETQ come from the germline V gene. Trimming removed 2 bases from V and 4 bases from J, with 12 bases in between. The CDR3 covers 14 residues. This CDR3 is CASSFRTGLYGYTF. In DNA form, the CDR3 reads TGCGCCAGCAGCTTTCGTACGGGACTCTATGGCTACACCTTC.

This clone was detected only a few times. The chain couples TRBV29-1 to TRBJ2-3; D unclear. Between the trimmed V and J ends, which lost 1 base and 0 bases, there was a span of 11 bases. Per the germline V gene, CDR1 is SQVTM and CDR2 is ANQGSEA. This CDR3 spans 15 amino acids. The CDR3 DNA follows: TGCAGCGTTGAAGGCCCAGGAACTAGCACAGATACGCAGTATTTT. It yields the protein CSVEGPGTSTDTQYF.

V is TRBV4-3 and J is TRBJ2-7; D might be TRBD1 (5 bases). The CDR3 loop spans 16 amino acids. V was cut by 1 base and J by 3 bases, with 16 bases left in between. Looked up from germline, CDR1 is LGHNA and CDR2 is YSLEER. CDR3 residues: CASSQVDDSYYYEQYF. CDR3 nucleotides: TGCGCCAGCAGCCAAGTTGACGACAGTTACTACTACGAGCAGTACTTC.

V is TRBV9 and J is TRBJ2-3; 8 nucleotides agree with TRBD2. Germline lookup yields CDR1 SGDLS and CDR2 YYNGEE. V shed 3 bases, J shed 5 bases, and the junction held 5 bases outside the gene matches. This CDR3 is built from 14 residues. The CDR3 protein is CASSGGLVGDTQYF. CDR3 sequence (DNA): TGTGCCAGCAGCGGGGGACTAGTAGGAGATACGCAGTATTTT.